This T cell receptor beta chain comes out of a study of T cells in Graves' hyperthyroidism and ophthalmopathy. General study findings and limits: Blood also contained most expanded thyroid clonotypes above 0.001.

TCR beta CDR3 sequences were amplified from RNA transcripts. The TCR CDR3 was amplified in a first-round RT-PCR using the HTBI primer set. TCRdb reprocessed the multiplex PCR reads via MiXCR and lists one record per CDR3 protein. The sample lists about 500,000 distinct CDR3 sequences, approximately 15% occurring once. On this clonotype: Its antigen is not known.

Patients having uncontrolled infection, another autoimmune disease, pregnancy or lactation were not included. The study based diagnoses on clinical symptoms, serum thyroxine and TRAb, thyroid ultrasound and orbital computed tomography. Per the germline V gene, CDR1 is LGHDT and CDR2 is YNNKEL (reference sequence). Trimming took 4 bases from V and 7 from J, leaving 10 bases between them. This CDR3 is 12 amino acids long. The origin of this receptor is a woman between 18 and 29 years old with Graves' hyperthyroidism. J is TRBJ2-5 and V is TRBV3-1; D is ambiguous. Specimen: blood. The CDR3 is CASSPGSGTQYF. The CDR3 DNA is TGTGCCAGCAGCCCCGGGTCGGGGACCCAGTACTTC.